The next 19 T cell receptor beta chains were all read from a single sample in a study of T cell responses to AZD1222 COVID-19 vaccine. Here immunoSEQ multiplex PCR was the method, and the copy in TCRdb shows in-frame clones only, minus some. This table has over 100,000 clones, approximately 91% appearing once. The sequences come from peripheral blood, collected on day 0 of AZD1222 vaccination. The receptor source for this set is an adult in good health.

The J gene is TRBJ1-4, the V gene TRBV18; D is unresolved. Germline V gene data show CDR1 as KGHSH and CDR2 as LQKENI. This CDR3 comprises 14 residues. V was shortened by 3 bases and J by 7 bases, with 12 bases between the two germline ends. This chain's CDR3 is CASSPTRGGEKLFF. CDR3 sequence (DNA): TGTGCCAGCTCACCCACCCGGGGAGGTGAAAAACTGTTTTTT.

V usage is TRBV6-1 and J usage is TRBJ2-7, with D possibly being TRBD2 (5 bases). Germline V lookup: CDR1 MNHNS, CDR2 SASEGT. This CDR3 comprises 16 residues. With 4 bases removed from V and 3 bases from J, the gap between germline ends came to 19 bases. CDR3: CASSVSVALVNYEQYF. CDR3 bases: TGTGCCAGCAGTGTGTCCGTAGCGTTGGTTAACTACGAGCAGTACTTC.

The gene calls are TRBV29-1 and TRBJ2-5; 12 bases align to TRBD2. This CDR3 is built from 14 residues. Germline trimming cut 6 bases from V and 6 bases from J; bases unmatched to any gene: 8. The V gene's germline CDR1 is SQVTM and CDR2 ANQGSEA. CDR3 sequence (DNA): TGCAGCGTACCGACTAGCGGGGGAAAAAAGACCCAGTACTTC. Encoded protein: CSVPTSGGKKTQYF. Filled out from reference TRBV29-1 and TRBJ2-5, the complete variable domain reads SAVISQKPSRDICQRGTSLTIQCQVDSQVTMMFWYRQQPGQSLTLIATANQGSEATYESGFVIDKFPISRPNLTFSTLTVSNMSPEDSSIYLCSVPTSGGKKTQYFGPGTRLLVL.

The V and J genes are TRBV9 and TRBJ1-2; D is unresolved. CDR3 length: 13 amino acids. Per the germline V gene, CDR1 is SGDLS and CDR2 is YYNGEE. V gave up 0 bases and J gave up 5 bases, with 8 bases separating them. CDR3 sequence: CASSVVERYGYTF. CDR3 nucleotides: TGTGCCAGCAGCGTAGTAGAGCGATATGGCTACACCTTC.

This clone was detected once. The chain joins TRBV2 to TRBJ2-1; D might be TRBD1 (6 bases). Trimming took off 7 bases at V and 8 bases at J, with 18 bases between the two ends. There are 14 residues in the CDR3. CDR1 is SNHLY and CDR2 is FYNNEI in the germline V gene. The CDR3 nucleotides read TGTGCCAGCACCAAGGGTAGGGGGAACGATGAGCAGTTCTTC. Translated, it gives CASTKGRGNDEQFF.

This clone was recorded only once. The V call is TRBV7-9, the J call TRBJ2-5; possible D gene TRBD2, 6 bases. The CDR3 contains 14 residues. Per germline, CDR1 SEHNR and CDR2 FQNEAQ (reference sequence). V lost 5 bases and J 1 base, leaving 11 bases between the germline ends. The CDR3 region has the DNA TGTGCCAGCAGCCTCCCCGGGGGCCAAGAGACCCAGTACTTC. Protein: CASSLPGGQETQYF. Drawing the rest from reference TRBV7-9 and TRBJ2-5, the complete variable domain is DTGVSQNPRHKITKRGQNVTFRCDPISEHNRLYWYRQTLGQGPEFLTYFQNEAQLEKSRLLSDRFSAERPKGSFSTLEIQRTEQGDSAMYLCASSLPGGQETQYFGPGTRLLVL.

The chain is built from TRBV27 and TRBJ1-1; D remains unclear. Germline CDR1 is MNHEY and CDR2 is SMNVEV (reference sequence). The CDR3 contains 14 residues. With 3 bases removed from V and 7 bases from J, the gap between germline ends came to 15 bases. The CDR3 spells CASSLTGSLHEAFF. The CDR3 DNA reads TGTGCCAGCAGTTTGACCGGGAGCCTACATGAAGCTTTCTTT.

The genes are TRBV18 and TRBJ2-5, with a possible D match to TRBD2 (6 bases). The V gene lost 6 bases and the J gene lost 4 bases, with 18 bases spanning the gap. CDR3 length: 15 amino acids. The germline gives CDR1 KGHSH, CDR2 LQKENI. CDR3 in DNA: TGTGCCAGCTCCCTGCGGGGCAAGAGGGGAGAGACCCAGTACTTC. As protein: CASSLRGKRGETQYF.

The J gene is TRBJ2-2, the V gene TRBV9; 9 nucleotides match TRBD2. Germline-derived CDR1 and CDR2 are SGDLS and YYNGEE. After removal of 3 bases from V and 7 bases from J, the junction contained 4 bases not matched to a gene. This CDR3 comprises 14 residues. The DNA of the CDR3 is TGTGCCAGCAGCGCGGGACTAGCTGGCGGGGAGCTGTTTTTT. Translating gives CASSAGLAGGELFF.

The rearrangement joins TRBV30 to TRBJ1-4; D gene uncertain. The V end lost 5 bases, the J end lost 5 bases, and 3 bases lay between the germline ends. The CDR3 contains 10 residues. Germline V gene lookup returns CDR1 GTSNPN and CDR2 SVGIG (reference sequence). The CDR3 DNA follows: TGTGCCTGGGGCAATGAAAAACTGTTTTTT. It is translated as CAWGNEKLFF.

V is TRBV30 and J is TRBJ2-3; D is unresolved. V was cut by 1 base and J by 10 bases, with 9 bases left in between. Germline CDR1 is GTSNPN and CDR2 is SVGIG (reference sequence). CDR3 size: 11 residues. CDR3 loop: CAWSGLRAQYF. The CDR3 nucleotides are TGTGCCTGGAGTGGTCTAAGGGCGCAGTATTTT.

The V and J genes are TRBV29-1 and TRBJ1-4; D is uncertain. In germline, CDR1 is SQVTM, CDR2 ANQGSEA. The ends were cut back, 4 bases at V and 6 bases at J, with 9 bases in the middle. This CDR3 is 12 amino acids long. Here the CDR3 reads CSVGLRDEKLFF. The CDR3 DNA sequence: TGCAGCGTTGGGTTGAGGGATGAAAAACTGTTTTTT.

This sequence joins TRBV12-3 or TRBV12-4 and TRBJ2-3; D uncertain. The CDR3 covers 13 residues. Trimming stripped 7 bases from V and 2 bases from J, with 10 bases between. The CDR3 protein is CASTAGLTDTQYF. Written as DNA, the CDR3 is TGTGCCAGCACCGCTGGCCTCACAGATACGCAGTATTTT.

This chain connects TRBV7-9 to TRBJ1-1; D ambiguous. There are 14 residues in the CDR3. Trimming took off 3 bases at V and 6 bases at J, with 14 bases between the two ends. CDR1 is SEHNR, CDR2 FQNEAQ, per germline (reference sequence). CDR3 DNA: TGTGCCAGCAGCTTGATGTCGGGTCCTGCTGAAGCTTTCTTT. Amino acids: CASSLMSGPAEAFF.

The J gene is TRBJ2-3, the V gene TRBV5-1, with D tentatively TRBD1 (5 bases). V gave up 6 bases and J gave up 9 bases, with 20 bases separating them. CDR1 is SGHRS, CDR2 YFSETQ, per germline. This CDR3 has 14 residues. In DNA form, the CDR3 reads TGCGCCAGCAACGAAGGCAGGGCAAAAGAAACGCAGTATTTT. This translates into CASNEGRAKETQYF.

The rearrangement links TRBV10-3 to TRBJ2-3, with 7 positions matching TRBD2. This CDR3 region has 13 residues. Looked up from germline, CDR1 is ENHRY and CDR2 is SYGVKD. J gave up 0 bases and V 11 bases, and 5 bases lay outside the gene matches. The CDR3 reads CAARGDSTDTQYF. Written as DNA, the CDR3 is TGTGCCGCCCGGGGGGATAGCACAGATACGCAGTATTTT.

Only one count was recorded for this clone. This CDR3 is CATETGGKETQYF. DNA of the CDR3: TGTGCCACGGAAACGGGCGGAAAAGAGACCCAGTACTTC. The V gene is TRBV2, the J gene TRBJ2-5; D uncertain. The CDR3 is 13 amino acids. Deletions cut 10 bases from V and 3 bases from J, with 15 bases between. The germline gives CDR1 SNHLY, CDR2 FYNNEI.

Concerning this clone: The sample holds other DNA sequences that translate to the same CDR3. The chain has TRBV19 and TRBJ1-6, with D uncertain. V was pared by 1 base and J by 5 bases, with 6 bases between. Looked up from germline, CDR1 is LNHDA and CDR2 is SQIVND (reference sequence). The CDR3 is 14 residues long. CDR3 sequence reads: CASSIGGNNSPLHF. CDR3 in DNA: TGTGCCAGTAGTATAGGGGGAAATAATTCACCCCTCCACTTT.

This chain uses TRBV11-3 with TRBJ2-2; D not resolved. V gave up 5 bases and J gave up 6 bases, with 13 bases separating them. CDR1 is SGHNT, CDR2 YENEEA, per germline. The length of the CDR3 is 14 residues. CDR3 protein: CASSPSQRSGELFF. CDR3 coding DNA: TGTGCCAGCAGCCCGTCCCAGAGGTCCGGGGAGCTGTTTTTT.